This TCR beta chain was identified in a study of regulatory T cells in long-lasting Graves disease. Across the whole study: Antithyroid drug intake by newly diagnosed Graves' patients had lasted under 3 months. Study findings and constraints: Preferential use of TRBV28, TRBJ1-2 and TRBJ2-5 was seen in persistent disease. TCR diversity was lower in persistent Graves' patients than in newly diagnosed ones.

Arm-PCR of CDR3 regions and iRepertoire HTBI primers were used to build TCR beta libraries. TCRdb fed the multiplex PCR reads into MiXCR, producing one record per CDR3 protein. The table lists roughly 220,000 distinct CDR3 sequences, 15% to 20% of them singletons. CDR1 is MDHEN and CDR2 is SYDVKM in the germline V gene. The V gene lost 8 bases and the J gene lost 3 bases, with 19 bases spanning the gap. This CDR3 has 15 residues. Ten or more counts support this clonotype. Its antigen is not identified. Sample time point: newly diagnosed GD, antithyroid drugs for less than 3 months. Preparation of the TCR library used RNA extracted from PBMCs. One endocrinology department in Xi'an, China, was where patients came from.

The sequence was obtained from a female donor with Graves disease. The chain employs TRBV28 and TRBJ2-5; D possibly corresponds to TRBD1 (6 bases). The sequencing used peripheral blood mononuclear cells (PBMCs), collected at new diagnosis, from a patient treated with antithyroid drugs. The CDR3 is CASGIPGQGKETQYF. The CDR3, as DNA: TGTGCCAGCGGAATCCCGGGACAAGGGAAAGAGACCCAGTACTTC.